Following are 2 T cell receptor beta chains from one sample sequenced in a study of tumor-infiltrating lymphocytes in primary liver carcinoma. Blood RNA came from unsorted whole blood; germline DNA was also extracted. With a constant-region primer, TCR beta cDNA was made from approximately 510 ng of total RNA. Nested multiplex PCR, run for three rounds with slightly modified ARM-PCR, yielded TCR beta libraries. The opening two PCR rounds, roughly 11 cycles each, paired TRBV1-TRBV30 forward primers with a C-beta reverse primer. MiXCR was run by TCRdb on the multiplex PCR reads, yielding one entry per CDR3 protein. Of hundreds of thousands of distinct CDR3 sequences in the sample, about 62% were seen once. Sample: peripheral blood. The origin of the receptors is a man aged 40-49 years with primary liver carcinoma and hepatitis B virus infection.

A note on this clonotype: One end of the junction fails to match germline, which may point to a read error. This chain uses TRBV11-1 with TRBJ2-7; D uncertain. CDR1 is SGHAT and CDR2 is FQDESV in the germline V gene (reference sequence). The CDR3 runs to 12 residues. The CDR3 protein is CASSLGSYEQHF. CDR3 coding DNA: TGTGCCAGCAGCCTAGGCAGCTACGAGCAGCACTTC.

V and J are TRBV29-1 and TRBJ2-1; D tentatively reads TRBD1 or TRBD2 (5 bases each). Trimming shortened V by 2 bases and J by 8 bases, and 25 bases separated the two germline ends. The CDR3 totals 17 residues. Germline V gene sequence: CDR1 SQVTM, CDR2 ANQGSEA. The CDR3 sequence: CSVEWLSGQGGYDEQFF. The CDR3 DNA sequence: TGCAGCGTTGAATGGCTCTCGGGGCAGGGCGGTTACGATGAGCAGTTCTTC.